The 22 T cell receptor beta chains below come from one sample, sequenced in a study of CD8 T cells in Susac syndrome. Roughly 0.5 to 1 ug RNA was reverse transcribed with random hexamers. One entry per CDR3 protein results from TCRdb running MiXCR on the immunoSEQ multiplex PCR reads. The sample lists about 200,000 distinct CDR3 sequences, approximately 90% occurring once. The sequencing input was CD8+ T cells from PBMCs. The receptors come from a human donor with multiple sclerosis.

This rearrangement joins TRBV5-4 to TRBJ2-1, with D tentatively TRBD1 (6 bases). The CDR3 consists of 18 residues. CDR1 and CDR2 (germline): SGHNT, YYREEE (reference sequence). Trimming removed 0 bases from V and 3 bases from J, with 19 bases in between. Written as DNA, the CDR3 is TGTGCCAGCAGCTTGGGTGGGTATAGAGGACAGCTCTACAATGAGCAGTTCTTC. It encodes CASSLGGYRGQLYNEQFF.

The sample holds a few counts of this clonotype. The chain employs TRBV5-1 and TRBJ2-5, with no clear D. Deletions cut 0 bases from V and 2 bases from J, with 8 bases between. From germline, CDR1 is SGHRS and CDR2 YFSETQ. This CDR3 region has 14 residues. The CDR3 nucleotides are TGCGCCAGCAGCTTGGGGATGGGACAAGAGACCCAGTACTTC. This sequence encodes CASSLGMGQETQYF.

The chain links TRBV6-4 to TRBJ2-3; weak D call: TRBD2 (7 bases). Germline-derived CDR1 and CDR2 are MRHNA and SNTAGT. V shed 0 bases and J shed 6 bases, with 16 bases lying between them. The CDR3 length is 16 residues. The CDR3 DNA reads TGTGCCAGCAGTGACTCAGAACGGGGGGCCCGGGATACGCAGTATTTT. It yields the protein CASSDSERGARDTQYF.

The chain uses TRBV7-9 and TRBJ1-5, with TRBD1 as a possible D gene (6 bases). V dropped 1 base and J dropped 11 bases, with 18 bases sitting between them. The CDR3 consists of 15 residues. Germline V gene sequence: CDR1 SEHNR, CDR2 FQNEAQ (reference sequence). CDR3 sequence: CASSLGADSPSAQHF. CDR3 sequence (DNA): TGTGCCAGCAGCTTAGGGGCGGACAGCCCCTCGGCCCAGCATTTT.

The V call is TRBV19, the J call TRBJ1-1, with 7 bases lining up with TRBD1. CDR3 length: 15 residues. The J segment lost 1 base and the V segment lost 5 bases, leaving 7 bases of the junction unmatched. Germline V lookup: CDR1 LNHDA, CDR2 SQIVND (reference sequence). DNA of the CDR3: TGTGCCAGTAGTCTGACAGGGTTTGCGAACACTGAAGCTTTCTTT. This translates into CASSLTGFANTEAFF.

This rearrangement joins TRBV20-1 to TRBJ2-7, with TRBD2 identical over 7 bases. The CDR3 sequence is 15 residues long. Trimming removed 0 bases from V and 2 bases from J; junction bases left unmatched: 7. The germline V gene has CDR1 DFQATT and CDR2 SNEGSKA (reference sequence). In DNA, the CDR3 is TGCAGTGCTAGAGATGGGCGGGAGTCTACCTACGAGCAGTACTTC. Translated, it gives CSARDGRESTYEQYF.

This chain connects TRBV27 to TRBJ2-7, with a tentative D call TRBD2 (6 bases). Trimming took 3 bases from V and 5 from J, leaving 14 bases between them. From germline, CDR1 is MNHEY and CDR2 SMNVEV (reference sequence). This CDR3 spans 14 amino acids. CDR3 protein: CASSLGGTRNEQYF. CDR3 coding DNA: TGTGCCAGCAGTTTGGGGGGTACTCGGAACGAGCAGTACTTC.

CDR3 coding DNA: TGTGCCAGCAGCGCACTAGCGATCGAGCAGTACTTC. Its translation: CASSALAIEQYF. The genes are TRBV7-9 and TRBJ2-7; TRBD2 matches at 7 bases. Per germline, CDR1 SEHNR and CDR2 FQNEAQ (reference sequence). The V segment lost 5 bases and the J segment 6 bases; nucleotides outside the gene matches: 4. CDR3 length equals 12 residues.

V usage is TRBV19 and J usage is TRBJ2-7, with D perhaps given as TRBD1 or TRBD2 (6 bases each). This CDR3 is built from 15 residues. Germline V gene sequence: CDR1 LNHDA, CDR2 SQIVND (reference sequence). The V end lost 4 bases, the J end lost 0 bases, and 13 bases lay between the germline ends. Here the CDR3 reads CASSTGAGVSYEQYF. In nucleotides, the CDR3 is TGTGCCAGTAGTACGGGGGCTGGGGTCTCCTACGAGCAGTACTTC.

The chain employs TRBV3-1 and TRBJ2-3; D is undetermined. Germline V gene data show CDR1 as LGHDT and CDR2 as YNNKEL (reference sequence). This CDR3 is 13 amino acids long. Trimming pared 0 bases from V and 6 bases from J, leaving 7 bases between. DNA of the CDR3: TGTGCCAGCAGCCAAGAATACGGCGATACGCAGTATTTT. Amino acids: CASSQEYGDTQYF.

The chain has TRBV19 and TRBJ1-1; a possible D gene is TRBD1 (6 bases). The germline V gene has CDR1 LNHDA and CDR2 SQIVND (reference sequence). V lost 6 bases to trimming and J lost 1 base, with 9 bases between them. CDR3 size: 13 residues. CDR3 protein: CASRAGANTEAFF. The CDR3 nucleotides are TGTGCCAGTAGGGCAGGGGCGAACACTGAAGCTTTCTTT.

The chain has TRBV7-9 and TRBJ2-3; D assignment may be TRBD1 or TRBD2 (5 bases each). The CDR3 extends over 13 amino acids. V was pared by 6 bases and J by 4 bases, with 11 bases between. Per germline, CDR1 SEHNR and CDR2 FQNEAQ (reference sequence). CDR3 protein: CASSPWDADTQYF. The CDR3, as DNA: TGTGCCAGCAGTCCCTGGGACGCAGATACGCAGTATTTT.

The chain couples TRBV7-2 to TRBJ1-1; D not resolved. The germline V and J ends were trimmed by 3 bases and 4 bases, with 6 bases remaining between them. CDR3 length: 12 amino acids. Germline CDR1 reads SGHTA; CDR2 reads FQGNSA. The CDR3 region has the DNA TGTGCCAGCAGCTTTGGGAGCACTGAAGCTTTCTTT. As protein: CASSFGSTEAFF. The full variable domain, its missing parts supplied by reference TRBV7-2 and TRBJ1-1, is GAGVSQSPSNKVTEKGKDVELRCDPISGHTALYWYRQSLGQGLEFLIYFQGNSAPDKSGLPSDRFSAERTGGSVSTLTIQRTQQEDSAVYLCASSFGSTEAFFGQGTRLTVV.

This chain connects TRBV13 to TRBJ1-2; D is uncertain. The CDR3 runs to 13 residues. Trimming cost V 1 base and J 6 bases, with 9 bases left between them. Looked up from germline, CDR1 is PRHDT and CDR2 is FYEKMQ (reference sequence). The chain's CDR3 is CASSLAGSDGYTF. The CDR3 DNA sequence: TGTGCCAGCAGCTTAGCCGGCAGTGATGGCTACACCTTC.

The gene calls are TRBV19 and TRBJ2-7; 12 bases map to TRBD2. V trimming: 6 bases; J trimming: 2 bases; junction bases outside the gene matches: 14. CDR3 size: 18 residues. Germline assignment: CDR1 LNHDA and CDR2 SQIVND (reference sequence). The CDR3 loop reads CASRGAHRLAGGPYEQYF. CDR3 bases: TGTGCCAGTAGGGGGGCTCACCGGCTAGCGGGAGGGCCCTACGAGCAGTACTTC.

This chain connects TRBV7-9 to TRBJ1-1, with D perhaps matching TRBD1 (5 bases). Trimming cost V 1 base and J 0 bases, with 18 bases left between them. This CDR3 has 18 amino acids. The germline CDR1 and CDR2 sequences are SEHNR and FQNEAQ (reference sequence). CDR3 bases: TGTGCCAGCAGCTTAGGCTTCGGACATGGGGTAATGAACACTGAAGCTTTCTTT. Translating gives CASSLGFGHGVMNTEAFF. Full variable domain (outside the CDR3, taken from reference TRBV7-9 and TRBJ1-1): DTGVSQNPRHKITKRGQNVTFRCDPISEHNRLYWYRQTLGQGPEFLTYFQNEAQLEKSRLLSDRFSAERPKGSFSTLEIQRTEQGDSAMYLCASSLGFGHGVMNTEAFFGQGTRLTVV.

This clonotype appeared a single time. The rearrangement uses TRBV12-3 or TRBV12-4 and TRBJ2-7; weak D call: TRBD2 (6 bases). The V end was cut by 4 bases, the J end by 7 bases, with 11 bases between. The CDR3 loop spans 12 amino acids. As DNA, the CDR3 is TGTGCCAGCAGTTCCGACGGGGGAGAGCAGTACTTC. Amino acids: CASSSDGGEQYF.

J is TRBJ2-1 and V is TRBV2; 7 nucleotides agree with TRBD2. Germline assignment: CDR1 SNHLY and CDR2 FYNNEI. V dropped 2 bases and J dropped 2; count of bases not matched to a gene: 6. The CDR3 spans 16 residues. CDR3 residues: CASSEPGGGTYNEQFF. CDR3 sequence (DNA): TGTGCCAGCAGTGAACCGGGCGGGGGTACCTACAATGAGCAGTTCTTC.

The chain employs TRBV3-1 and TRBJ2-2, with TRBD2 as a possible D gene (7 bases). Trimming shortened V by 3 bases and J by 4 bases, and 24 bases separated the two germline ends. This CDR3 spans 19 amino acids. Germline V lookup: CDR1 LGHDT, CDR2 YNNKEL (reference sequence). The CDR3 nucleotides read TGTGCCAGCAGCCACCCTTTGTCGGGGGGTCAGGGGAGCACCGGGGAGCTGTTTTTT. Translation: CASSHPLSGGQGSTGELFF.

The J gene is TRBJ2-1, the V gene TRBV24-1; 9 bases agree with TRBD1. Germline V gives CDR1 KGHDR, CDR2 SFDVKD. This CDR3 region has 15 residues. V was clipped by 3 bases and J by 3 bases; unmatched bases: 2. The CDR3 region is CATSDGTGIYNEQFF. CDR3 DNA: TGTGCCACCAGTGATGGGACAGGGATCTACAATGAGCAGTTCTTC.

This rearrangement joins TRBV27 to TRBJ2-5, with D perhaps matching TRBD1 or TRBD2 (6 bases each). The CDR3 is 20 amino acids. CDR1 and CDR2 (germline): MNHEY, SMNVEV (reference sequence). Trimming stripped 3 bases from V and 5 bases from J, with 31 bases between. CDR3 DNA: TGTGCCAGCAGTTTCCCGGACCCACCACGACGGGGGCTCCGATGGGAGACCCAGTACTTC. It is translated as CASSFPDPPRRGLRWETQYF.

The chain is built from TRBV5-6 and TRBJ2-5; TRBD1 might be the D (6 bases). CDR3 length: 14 amino acids. Trimming pared 5 bases from V and 9 bases from J, leaving 20 bases between. The germline V gene encodes CDR1 SGHDT and CDR2 YYEEEE. The CDR3, as DNA: TGTGCCAGCAGAGTTCAGGGGAATGTAGGGCCCCAGTACTTC. It translates to CASRVQGNVGPQYF.